The subject of this entry is one TCR beta chain. Antigen unknown. The CDR3 sequence is 13 residues long. CDR1 and CDR2 (germline): SGHVS, FQNEAQ. Deletions cut 3 bases from V and 0 bases from J, with 5 bases between. Anyone with other autoimmune disease or infection in the prior four weeks was excluded. PCR was run on genomic DNA. Amplification of the beta chain CDR3 used 30 forward and 13 reverse multiplex primers. MiXCR, applied by TCRdb to the multiplex PCR reads, yields one record per CDR3 protein. The table has fewer than 350,000 distinct CDR3 sequences, approximately 50% seen once. The data are from a study of type 1 and type 2 diabetes patients. Findings of the study overall: With limited T2D and control samples, some T1D-only expanded clones may not be T1D-specific. Type 1 diabetes repertoires were significantly less diverse than type 2 diabetes ones. Age and gender were not matched between study groups, possibly biasing interpretation.

V usage is TRBV7-8 and J usage is TRBJ1-2; D is unresolved. Input material: peripheral blood mononuclear cells (PBMCs). The origin of this receptor is a man younger than 35 with type 2 diabetes. The CDR3 bases are TGTGCCAGCAGCTTCCCGGCTAACTATGGCTACACCTTC. The encoded protein is CASSFPANYGYTF.